These T cell receptor beta chains were read from a single sample in a study of shared clonotypes between healthy human individuals. The assay was immunoSEQ multiplex PCR, and TCRdb's table has in-frame clones only and misses some. The top ten hold roughly 0.39% of the sample, which has about 2.4 million clones, 90% to 95% seen once. Sequenced material: naive CD4+ T cells from PBMCs. These receptors originate from a young man in good health. Some clones in this sample may be carry-over from other donors' samples. Each CDR3 is given with its conserved first and last residue. Each record gives: V gene, D gene, J gene, clone size, CDR3 protein, CDR3 DNA. D genes are given only for firm matches. The size field is filled for only some rows; it gives once, few, many or a size class.

TRBV28,.,TRBJ1-4,.,CASSLPGASGEKLFF,TGTGCCAGCAGTTTACCGGGGGCATCGGGTGAAAAACTGTTTTTT
TRBV5-1,.,TRBJ2-3,.,CASSPEGLITDTQYF,TGCGCCAGCAGCCCGGAGGGACTTATCACAGATACGCAGTATTTT
TRBV6-5,.,TRBJ2-5,.,CASSYSAWSETQYF,TGTGCCAGCAGTTACTCGGCGTGGTCGGAGACCCAGTACTTC
TRBV4-3,TRBD1,TRBJ2-1,.,CASSPAEQGANEQFF,TGCGCCAGCAGCCCGGCGGAACAGGGGGCGAATGAGCAGTTCTTC
TRBV19,.,TRBJ2-3,.,CASTKMGRTGTQYF,TGTGCCAGTACCAAAATGGGTCGTACGGGTACGCAGTATTTT
TRBV6-1,TRBD2,TRBJ2-3,.,CASSGVAGGINTQYF,TGTGCCAGCAGTGGAGTAGCGGGAGGTATCAATACGCAGTATTTT
TRBV4-1,TRBD1,TRBJ2-5,.,CASSPFSGGQVETQYF,TGCGCCAGCAGCCCTTTCTCCGGGGGACAGGTCGAGACCCAGTACTTC
TRBV18,TRBD1,TRBJ2-7,once,CASSPGLRQGSEQYF,TGTGCCAGCTCACCAGGGCTGAGACAGGGATCCGAGCAGTACTTC
TRBV5-1,.,TRBJ2-1,.,CASRDSSRSEQFF,TGCGCCAGCAGGGATTCTAGCCGGAGTGAGCAGTTCTTC
TRBV2,.,TRBJ2-3,.,CASSLYRDPTDTQYF,TGTGCCAGCAGCCTCTATAGGGATCCCACAGATACGCAGTATTTT
TRBV19,TRBD1,TRBJ2-7,.,CASSIRDRAIREQYF,TGTGCCAGTAGTATCCGGGACAGGGCTATTCGAGAGCAGTACTTC
TRBV6-1,TRBD1,TRBJ1-5,.,CASSEQDRGPGGAQHF,TGTGCCAGCAGTGAACAGGACAGGGGCCCGGGAGGGGCCCAGCATTTT
TRBV5-1,TRBD2,TRBJ2-7,.,CASSLGSGRSYEQYF,TGCGCCAGCAGCCTCGGGAGCGGGAGGTCCTACGAGCAGTACTTC
TRBV11-3,.,TRBJ2-1,.,CASSLGFYNEQFF,TGTGCCAGCAGCTTGGGGTTCTACAATGAGCAGTTCTTC
TRBV5-4,.,TRBJ1-4,.,CASSLSRGGTNEKLFF,TGTGCCAGCAGCTTGTCCAGGGGCGGAACTAATGAAAAACTGTTTTTT
TRBV19,.,TRBJ2-4,.,CASSMTGTIAKNIQYF,TGTGCCAGTAGTATGACCGGGACAATCGCCAAAAACATTCAGTACTTC